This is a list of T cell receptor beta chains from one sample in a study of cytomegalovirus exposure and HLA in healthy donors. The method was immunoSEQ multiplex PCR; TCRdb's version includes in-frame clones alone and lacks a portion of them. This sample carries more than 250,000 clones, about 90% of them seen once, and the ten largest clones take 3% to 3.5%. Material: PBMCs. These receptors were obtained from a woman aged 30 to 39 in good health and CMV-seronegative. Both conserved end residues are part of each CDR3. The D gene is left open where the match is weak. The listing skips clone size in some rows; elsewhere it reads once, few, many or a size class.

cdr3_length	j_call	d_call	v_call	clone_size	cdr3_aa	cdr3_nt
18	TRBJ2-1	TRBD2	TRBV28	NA	CASSLHSGLAGHYNEQFF	TGTGCCAGCAGTTTACATTCGGGACTAGCGGGACACTACAATGAGCAGTTCTTC
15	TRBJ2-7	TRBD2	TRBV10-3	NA	CAISGSAGAGSEQYF	TGTGCCATCAGTGGAAGTGCGGGAGCCGGGTCCGAGCAGTACTTC
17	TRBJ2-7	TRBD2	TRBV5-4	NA	CASSLGAERTRLDEQYF	TGTGCCAGCAGCTTGGGGGCAGAGCGGACTAGGTTAGACGAGCAGTACTTC
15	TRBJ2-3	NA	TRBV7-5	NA	CARSLILGASDTQYF	TGTGCCAGAAGCTTAATCCTGGGGGCAAGCGATACGCAGTATTTT
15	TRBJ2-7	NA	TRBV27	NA	CASSFLRGGGYEQYF	TGTGCCAGCAGTTTTCTCAGGGGCGGGGGCTACGAGCAGTACTTC
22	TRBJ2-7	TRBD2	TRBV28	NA	CASSSAAGTQRTGLAGLYEQYF	TGTGCCAGCAGTTCCGCCGCCGGGACACAAAGGACCGGACTAGCGGGGTTGTACGAGCAGTACTTC
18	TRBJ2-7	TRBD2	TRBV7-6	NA	CASSLEVAGGLSSYEQYF	TGTGCCAGCAGCTTAGAGGTAGCGGGAGGCCTAAGCTCCTACGAGCAGTACTTC
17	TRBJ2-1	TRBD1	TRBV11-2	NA	CASSSDHRGSSYNEQFF	TGTGCCAGCAGCTCCGACCACAGGGGTAGCTCCTACAATGAGCAGTTCTTC
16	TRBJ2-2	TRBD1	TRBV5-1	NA	CASSSDRGIKNGELFF	TGCGCCAGCAGCTCGGACAGGGGAATTAAGAACGGGGAGCTGTTTTTT
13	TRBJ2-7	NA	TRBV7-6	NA	CASSRSTGGEQYF	TGTGCCAGCAGCCGCTCGACCGGAGGCGAGCAGTACTTC
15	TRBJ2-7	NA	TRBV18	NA	CASSPGQRAYEEQYF	TGTGCCAGCTCACCAGGGCAGAGGGCCTACGAAGAACAGTACTTC
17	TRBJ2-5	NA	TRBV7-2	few	CASSLAIGNKAQETQYF	TGTGCCAGCAGCTTAGCTATTGGCAACAAAGCTCAAGAGACCCAGTACTTC
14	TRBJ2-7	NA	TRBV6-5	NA	CASSLGNREYEQYF	TGTGCCAGCAGTTTAGGAAACAGGGAGTACGAGCAGTACTTC
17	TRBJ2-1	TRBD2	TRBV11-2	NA	CASSRTSGSSSYNEQFF	TGTGCCAGCAGCCGGACTAGCGGGAGCAGCTCCTACAATGAGCAGTTCTTC
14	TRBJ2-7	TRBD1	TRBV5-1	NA	CASTESGGSYEQYF	TGCGCCAGCACCGAGTCAGGGGGCTCCTACGAGCAGTACTTC
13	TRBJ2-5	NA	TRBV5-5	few	CASSLLGGETQYF	TGTGCCAGCAGCTTGTTGGGAGGAGAGACCCAGTACTTC
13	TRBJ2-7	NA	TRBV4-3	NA	CASSQLSTSEQYF	TGCGCCAGCAGCCAACTTTCAACCAGCGAGCAGTACTTC
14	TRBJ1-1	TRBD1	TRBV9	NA	CASSRGTGHTEAFF	TGTGCCAGCAGTCGTGGGACAGGGCACACTGAAGCTTTCTTT
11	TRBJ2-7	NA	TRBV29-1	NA	CSVESGYEQYF	TGCAGCGTTGAGTCTGGTTACGAGCAGTACTTC
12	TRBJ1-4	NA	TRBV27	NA	CASSRLGEKLFF	TGTGCCAGCTCCCGGTTGGGTGAAAAACTGTTTTTT
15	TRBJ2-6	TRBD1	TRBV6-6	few	CASGTANSGANVLTF	TGTGCCAGCGGGACAGCGAACTCTGGGGCCAACGTCCTGACTTTC
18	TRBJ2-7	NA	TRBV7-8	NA	CASSLDTQSIGNSYEQYF	TGTGCCAGCAGCTTAGACACCCAATCTATTGGGAACTCCTACGAGCAGTACTTC
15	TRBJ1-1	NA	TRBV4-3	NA	CASTSNKGKGTEAFF	TGCGCCAGCACCTCAAATAAAGGGAAGGGAACTGAAGCTTTCTTT
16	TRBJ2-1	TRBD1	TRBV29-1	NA	CSVEDPDRDSRNEQFF	TGCAGCGTTGAAGATCCAGACCGGGACAGTCGCAATGAGCAGTTCTTC
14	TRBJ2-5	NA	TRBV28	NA	CASSLTRRKETQYF	TGTGCCAGCAGTTTAACTAGGCGAAAAGAGACCCAGTACTTC
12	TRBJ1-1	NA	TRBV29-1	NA	CSVGHSNTEAFF	TGCAGCGTTGGCCACTCGAACACTGAAGCTTTCTTT
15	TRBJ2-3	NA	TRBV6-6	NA	CASSFSPDDTDTQYF	TGTGCCAGCAGTTTTTCTCCGGACGACACAGATACGCAGTATTTT
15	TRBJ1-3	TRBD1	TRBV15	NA	CATSKTGGTGNTIYF	TGTGCCACCAGCAAAACAGGGGGTACAGGAAACACCATATATTTT
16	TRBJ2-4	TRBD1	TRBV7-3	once	CASRIRDRDVKNIQYF	TGTGCCAGCAGAATCCGGGACAGGGATGTCAAAAACATTCAGTACTTC
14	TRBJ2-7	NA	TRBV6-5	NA	CASSSGVLSYEQYF	TGTGCCAGCAGTTCGGGAGTCCTCAGCTACGAGCAGTACTTC
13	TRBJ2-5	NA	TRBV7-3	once	CASSRADGETQYF	TGTGCCAGCAGTAGGGCCGACGGAGAGACCCAGTACTTC
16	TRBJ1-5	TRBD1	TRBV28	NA	CASSLGRGRSNQPQHF	TGTGCCAGCAGTTTGGGGAGGGGGCGTAGCAATCAGCCCCAGCATTTT
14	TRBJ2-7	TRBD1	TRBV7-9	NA	CASSLGQGALEQYF	TGTGCCAGCAGCTTAGGGCAGGGGGCTCTCGAGCAGTACTTC
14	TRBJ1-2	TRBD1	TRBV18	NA	CASSPGTGNSGYTF	TGTGCCAGCTCACCAGGGACAGGGAATTCTGGCTACACCTTC
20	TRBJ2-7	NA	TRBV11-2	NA	CASSLDSASWGNRDNYEQYF	TGTGCCAGCAGCTTAGATTCGGCCAGTTGGGGGAACCGGGACAACTACGAGCAGTACTTC
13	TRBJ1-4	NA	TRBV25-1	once	CATSSLANEKLFF	TGTGCCACCTCGTCGTTAGCTAATGAAAAACTGTTTTTT
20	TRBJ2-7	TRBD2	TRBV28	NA	CASSLLTATGTSGTPYEQYF	TGTGCCAGCAGTTTATTGACAGCTACCGGGACTAGCGGGACACCCTACGAGCAGTACTTC
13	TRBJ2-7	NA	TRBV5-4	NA	CASSERPGYEQYF	TGTGCCAGCAGCGAGCGCCCAGGTTACGAGCAGTACTTC
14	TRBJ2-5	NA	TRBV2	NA	CASSDPRVRETQYF	TGTGCCAGCAGTGACCCCAGGGTCCGGGAGACCCAGTACTTC
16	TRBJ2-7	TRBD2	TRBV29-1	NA	CSVEEGTSGGRYEQYF	TGCAGCGTTGAAGAGGGGACTAGCGGGGGCCGCTACGAGCAGTACTTC
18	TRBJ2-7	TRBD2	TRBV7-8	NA	CASSQKTSGSILVDEQYF	TGTGCCAGCAGCCAAAAGACTAGCGGGAGTATACTGGTGGACGAGCAGTACTTC
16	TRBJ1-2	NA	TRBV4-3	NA	CASSQGAVIGQNGYTF	TGCGCCAGCAGCCAAGGGGCAGTAATCGGGCAAAATGGCTACACCTTC
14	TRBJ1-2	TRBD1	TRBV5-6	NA	CASSPTGGGYGYTF	TGTGCCAGCAGCCCGACAGGGGGCGGGTATGGCTACACCTTC
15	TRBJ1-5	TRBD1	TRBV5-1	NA	CASSLGGTGGQPQHF	TGCGCCAGCAGCTTGGGCGGGACAGGGGGCCAGCCCCAGCATTTT
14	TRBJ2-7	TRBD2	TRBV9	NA	CASSVAGGPHEQYF	TGTGCCAGCAGCGTTGCGGGAGGGCCCCACGAGCAGTACTTC
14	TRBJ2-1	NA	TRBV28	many	CASKPGNDYSEQFF	TGTGCCAGCAAACCGGGGAATGATTACAGTGAGCAGTTCTTC
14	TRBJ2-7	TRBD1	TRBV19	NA	CASSAGTVGYEQYF	TGTGCCAGTAGTGCCGGGACAGTAGGGTACGAGCAGTACTTC
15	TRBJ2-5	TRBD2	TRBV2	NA	CASSRKERELETQYF	TGTGCCAGCAGCCGTAAGGAGCGGGAGTTAGAGACCCAGTACTTC
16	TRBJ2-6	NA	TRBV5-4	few	CASRRGQSSGANVLTF	TGTGCCAGTCGGAGAGGACAGAGCTCTGGGGCCAACGTCCTGACTTTC
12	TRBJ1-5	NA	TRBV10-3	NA	CAISDSNQPQHF	TGTGCCATCAGTGATAGCAATCAGCCCCAGCATTTT
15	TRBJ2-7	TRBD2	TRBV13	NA	CASSLMWEGPYEQYF	TGTGCCAGCAGCTTAATGTGGGAGGGACCCTACGAGCAGTACTTC
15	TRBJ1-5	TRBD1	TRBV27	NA	CASSSGTGGNQPQHF	TGTGCCAGCAGTTCCGGGACAGGGGGCAATCAGCCCCAGCATTTT
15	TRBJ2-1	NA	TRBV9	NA	CASSVSRGGYNEQFF	TGTGCCAGCAGCGTTAGTAGGGGGGGCTACAATGAGCAGTTCTTC
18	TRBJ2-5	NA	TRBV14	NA	CASSQAPNRANVDSAQYF	TGTGCCAGCAGCCAAGCCCCAAACAGGGCCAACGTCGACTCGGCCCAGTACTTC